A selection of T cell receptor beta chains follows, all from one sample in a study of molecular identifiers for immune sequencing clone quantification. TCRdb processed the PCR reads anew with MiXCR; each CDR3 protein has one entry. This sample has some 97,000 distinct CDR3 sequences, with 36% found just once. The sample was naive CD8+ T cells from blood, with Jurkat cell RNA spiked in. The origin of the receptors is a human donor in good health. Some libraries in this study had Jurkat cell RNA spiked in. Each CDR3 is given with its conserved first and last residue. A D gene is named only where the DNA matches it firmly. Clone size is not always given. Where it is, it says once, few, many or a class for expanded clones.

DNA: TGTGCCAGCAACGACAACCCAGATACGCAGTATTTT
CDR3: CASNDNPDTQYF
size: NA
J: TRBJ2-3
D: NA
V: TRBV6-2/TRBV6-3

DNA: TGTGCCAGCAGTTACTCCGGCGGGTCGAATGAGCAGTTCTTC
CDR3: CASSYSGGSNEQFF
size: many
J: TRBJ2-1
D: NA
V: TRBV6-5

DNA: TGTGCCACCAGTGGGGCCGGGACTAGGATCCCCGGGGAGCTGTTTTTT
CDR3: CATSGAGTRIPGELFF
size: few
J: TRBJ2-2
D: TRBD2
V: TRBV24-1

DNA: TGTGCCAGCAGTTCATTGGGTAACGAGCAGTACTTC
CDR3: CASSSLGNEQYF
size: many
J: TRBJ2-7
D: NA
V: TRBV6-5

DNA: TGTGCCAGCAGTTTACGGCTAGCGGACAATGAGCAGTTCTTC
CDR3: CASSLRLADNEQFF
size: few
J: TRBJ2-1
D: TRBD2
V: TRBV12-3/TRBV12-4

DNA: TGTGCCAGCAGTGAGGACAGGGAGCTTACTGAAGCTTTCTTT
CDR3: CASSEDRELTEAFF
size: NA
J: TRBJ1-1
D: TRBD1
V: TRBV12-3/TRBV12-4

DNA: TGTGCCAGCAGTGAGGGGACAGGGGGTTTCTATGGCTACACCTTC
CDR3: CASSEGTGGFYGYTF
size: few
J: TRBJ1-2
D: TRBD1
V: TRBV25-1

DNA: TGTGCCAGCAGCCACGGGGGGCTTGGGGACGAGCAGTACTTC
CDR3: CASSHGGLGDEQYF
size: few
J: TRBJ2-7
D: NA
V: TRBV3-1

DNA: TGTGCCAGCAGCTACCCGGGACAGGGAGTTACTGAAGCTTTCTTT
CDR3: CASSYPGQGVTEAFF
size: NA
J: TRBJ1-1
D: TRBD1
V: TRBV7-9

DNA: TGTGCCAGCAGTTTCCGGGACACCTTTCACAAAAACATTCAGTACTTC
CDR3: CASSFRDTFHKNIQYF
size: NA
J: TRBJ2-4
D: NA
V: TRBV28

DNA: TGTGCCAGCAGCTTCTACCCATCCTACGAGCAGTACTTC
CDR3: CASSFYPSYEQYF
size: NA
J: TRBJ2-7
D: NA
V: TRBV7-2

DNA: TGTGCCAGCAGTGGGGGAGGCCAAGAGACCCAGTACTTC
CDR3: CASSGGGQETQYF
size: NA
J: TRBJ2-5
D: NA
V: TRBV28

DNA: TGCGCCAGCAGCTGGGCCCTGGCCGCCTACAATGAGCAGTTCTTC
CDR3: CASSWALAAYNEQFF
size: NA
J: TRBJ2-1
D: NA
V: TRBV4-1

DNA: TGCAGCGTTGAAGATGAGTACGAGCAGTACTTC
CDR3: CSVEDEYEQYF
size: NA
J: TRBJ2-7
D: NA
V: TRBV29-1

DNA: TGTGCCAGTAGTCCGGGACTTCGGTCGAGCACAGATACGCAGTATTTT
CDR3: CASSPGLRSSTDTQYF
size: few
J: TRBJ2-3
D: NA
V: TRBV19

DNA: TGTGCCAGCAGCGTGACAGGGGCCTACGAGCAGTACTTC
CDR3: CASSVTGAYEQYF
size: NA
J: TRBJ2-7
D: TRBD1
V: TRBV9

DNA: TGCAGTGCTAGCAGGGTTGATACGCAGTATTTT
CDR3: CSASRVDTQYF
size: many
J: TRBJ2-3
D: NA
V: TRBV20-1

DNA: TGTGCCAGCAGCTCTACCAGGGACGGCGGAGAGACCCAGTACTTC
CDR3: CASSSTRDGGETQYF
size: NA
J: TRBJ2-5
D: NA
V: TRBV5-5

DNA: TGTGCCAGCAGTTACTTAGCGGGAGGACGCACAGATACGCAGTATTTT
CDR3: CASSYLAGGRTDTQYF
size: NA
J: TRBJ2-3
D: TRBD2
V: TRBV6-2/TRBV6-3

DNA: TGCAGCGTTGTTCGGGACAACACAGATACGCAGTATTTT
CDR3: CSVVRDNTDTQYF
size: many
J: TRBJ2-3
D: NA
V: TRBV29-1

DNA: TGCAGCGTTGAAGTGGAGGGGGCGAACACTGAAGCTTTCTTT
CDR3: CSVEVEGANTEAFF
size: many
J: TRBJ1-1
D: TRBD1
V: TRBV29-1

DNA: TGTGCCGTCAAGGGACAGGCCTACTCGGAGCCCCAGCATTTT
CDR3: CAVKGQAYSEPQHF
size: NA
J: TRBJ1-5
D: TRBD1
V: TRBV6-6

DNA: TGTGCCAGCCGAATGGGACCGATGTCCTTGTACGAGCAGTTCTTC
CDR3: CASRMGPMSLYEQFF
size: few
J: TRBJ2-1
D: NA
V: TRBV5-6

DNA: TGTGCCAGCAGCTTAGTGGTCGGGGCGGAGCAAGAGCCCCGGTACTTC
CDR3: CASSLVVGAEQEPRYF
size: NA
J: TRBJ2-5
D: NA
V: TRBV11-2

DNA: TGCAGCGTTGAAGGGGGTGGGCTAGCGGGGCAGCAGTACTTC
CDR3: CSVEGGGLAGQQYF
size: NA
J: TRBJ2-7
D: TRBD2
V: TRBV29-1

DNA: TGTGCCAGCATACTAACTCCCGACGATAATTCACCCCTCCACTTT
CDR3: CASILTPDDNSPLHF
size: NA
J: TRBJ1-6
D: NA
V: TRBV6-6

DNA: TGTGCCAGCACCCAGACTAGCGGGAGGGTTAATGAGCAGTTCTTC
CDR3: CASTQTSGRVNEQFF
size: once
J: TRBJ2-1
D: TRBD2
V: TRBV11-2